A single sample is the source of the 32 T cell receptor beta chains below, sequenced in a study of response to subunit inactivated influenza vaccine. MiXCR, applied by TCRdb to the RT-PCR reads, yields one record per CDR3 protein. This repertoire shows about 610,000 distinct CDR3 sequences, around 15% found once; its top ten account for 8.5% to 14%. This specimen was PBMCs from blood, taken 11 to 12 days after vaccination. The source is a middle-aged man who received an inactivated influenza vaccine.

This clonotype was counted only a few times. The chain has TRBV24-1 and TRBJ1-1; D is undetermined. CDR3 size: 15 residues. Germline assignment: CDR1 KGHDR and CDR2 SFDVKD. The germline V and J ends were trimmed by 4 bases and 0 bases, with 11 bases remaining between them. CDR3 protein: CATSEGRRMNTEAFF. CDR3 coding DNA: TGTGCCACCAGTGAAGGACGGAGAATGAACACTGAAGCTTTCTTT.

The V call is TRBV6-1, the J call TRBJ1-1; D call uncertain. Germline V gives CDR1 MNHNS, CDR2 SASEGT. This CDR3 comprises 13 residues. Trimming removed 2 bases at V and 0 bases at J, with 4 bases between. The CDR3 loop is CASSEIVNTEAFF. The DNA of the CDR3 is TGTGCCAGCAGTGAAATCGTGAACACTGAAGCTTTCTTT.

In its sample, this clonotype was seen many times. V usage is TRBV5-1 and J usage is TRBJ1-1; D not certain. V gave up 4 bases and J gave up 7 bases, with 17 bases separating them. The CDR3 length is 14 residues. Germline values: CDR1 SGHRS, CDR2 YFSETQ. In DNA form, the CDR3 reads TGCGCCAGCAGCCTTGACCTAACGGGTAATGAAGCTTTCTTT. Its translation: CASSLDLTGNEAFF.

This clonotype has a handful of counts. This sequence joins TRBV10-3 and TRBJ2-2, with 8 bases fitting TRBD2. V lost 7 bases, J lost 4 bases, and 2 bases stayed unmatched. From germline, CDR1 is ENHRY and CDR2 SYGVKD. The CDR3 contains 13 residues. The CDR3, as DNA: TGTGCCATCACGGGGGGGGTCACCGGGGAGCTGTTTTTT. This translates into CAITGGVTGELFF.

This clonotype was recorded many times. This chain uses TRBV7-2 with TRBJ1-4; TRBD1 is a possible D gene (6 bases). Germline loops: CDR1 SGHTA, CDR2 FQGNSA. V shed 5 bases and J shed 10 bases, with 17 bases lying between them. The CDR3 is 14 amino acids. CDR3 coding DNA: TGTGCCAGCAGCCCAGAGGGACATCTCAGAAAACTGTTTTTT. Translating gives CASSPEGHLRKLFF. Full variable domain (missing parts from reference TRBV7-2 and TRBJ1-4): GAGVSQSPSNKVTEKGKDVELRCDPISGHTALYWYRQSLGQGLEFLIYFQGNSAPDKSGLPSDRFSAERTGGSVSTLTIQRTQQEDSAVYLCASSPEGHLRKLFFGSGTQLSVL.

The chain couples TRBV6-5 to TRBJ1-2; 7 nucleotides match TRBD1. This CDR3 spans 15 amino acids. The germline V gene has CDR1 MNHEY and CDR2 SVGAGI. Germline trimming cut 2 bases from V and 2 bases from J; bases unmatched to any gene: 5. This CDR3 is CASSYLGGENYGYTF. The CDR3 nucleotides read TGTGCCAGCAGTTACCTAGGGGGCGAGAACTATGGCTACACCTTC.

The rearrangement joins TRBV5-1 to TRBJ2-2; D perhaps matches TRBD2 (6 bases). CDR1 is SGHRS and CDR2 is YFSETQ in the germline V gene. This CDR3 region has 14 residues. V was pared by 1 base and J by 3 bases, with 7 bases between. CDR3 amino acids: CASSLWGDTGELFF. The CDR3 nucleotides read TGCGCCAGCAGCTTGTGGGGGGACACCGGGGAGCTGTTTTTT.

The rearrangement links TRBV4-1 to TRBJ1-2; TRBD1 might be the D (5 bases). Per germline, CDR1 MGHRA and CDR2 YSYEKL. The CDR3 spans 15 residues. V was cut by 1 base and J by 4 bases, with 13 bases left in between. This CDR3 reads CASSQAVGEGYGYTF. The CDR3 DNA reads TGCGCCAGCAGCCAAGCGGTAGGGGAGGGCTATGGCTACACCTTC.

About this clonotype itself: A much larger clone is a single base away; this may be a read error. The genes are TRBV10-3 and TRBJ2-1; weak D call: TRBD2 (6 bases). Trimming shortened V by 6 bases and J by 0 bases, and 21 bases separated the two germline ends. The CDR3 length is 18 residues. The germline CDR1 and CDR2 sequences are ENHRY and SYGVKD. The chain's CDR3 is CAISQDSTSLSSYNEQFF. CDR3 in DNA: TGTGCCATCAGCCAGGACTCCACTAGCTTAAGCTCCTACAATGAGCAGTTCTTC.

A few counts support this clonotype. The chain is built from TRBV5-6 and TRBJ2-1; 8 bases agree with TRBD2. The CDR3 has 14 residues. J gave up 1 base and V 6 bases, and 3 bases lay outside the gene matches. The germline V gene has CDR1 SGHDT and CDR2 YYEEEE. The CDR3 coding sequence is TGTGCCAGCATCCGGGGGGGATCCTACAATGAGCAGTTCTTC. This gives the protein CASIRGGSYNEQFF.

This clonotype was seen more than once but under ten times. V is TRBV7-2 and J is TRBJ2-7; D is perhaps TRBD2 (5 bases). Germline-derived CDR1 and CDR2 are SGHTA and FQGNSA. V lost 1 base and J 6 bases, leaving 19 bases between the germline ends. The CDR3 is made up of 16 amino acids. CDR3 in DNA: TGTGCCAGCAGCTTAGGTCGGACCCCTAATCGGGGCGAGCAGTACTTC. Its protein product is CASSLGRTPNRGEQYF.

The chain has TRBV4-2 and TRBJ2-1; TRBD1 matches 9 bases. From germline, CDR1 is LGHNA and CDR2 YNFKEQ. CDR3 size: 14 residues. V was pared by 6 bases and J by 3 bases, with 3 bases of the junction left unmatched. The CDR3 DNA sequence: TGTGCCAGCAGTCCGACAGGGGGCTACAATGAGCAGTTCTTC. It translates to CASSPTGGYNEQFF.

The chain has TRBV20-1 and TRBJ2-3; D perhaps matches TRBD1 (5 bases). The germline gives CDR1 DFQATT, CDR2 SNEGSKA (reference sequence). This CDR3 contains 13 residues. V was shortened by 6 bases and J by 2 bases, with 12 bases between the two germline ends. The CDR3 sequence: CSAGASSTDTQYF. For the CDR3, the DNA is TGCAGTGCAGGGGCCAGTTCCACAGATACGCAGTATTTT.

This clonotype was seen a handful of times. This rearrangement joins TRBV30 to TRBJ2-1; D is uncertain. The V end lost 0 bases, the J end lost 6 bases, and 6 bases lay between the germline ends. Germline loops: CDR1 GTSNPN, CDR2 SVGIG (reference sequence). The CDR3 covers 12 residues. CDR3: CAWSVSPNEQFF. The DNA for the CDR3 is TGTGCCTGGAGTGTATCTCCCAATGAGCAGTTCTTC.

The chain has TRBV7-6 and TRBJ2-7, with a weak D call TRBD2 (7 bases). The CDR3 has 14 amino acids. Trimming left V 5 bases short and J 6 bases short, with 17 bases between. Germline CDR1 is SGHVS and CDR2 is FNYEAQ. CDR3 nucleotides: TGTGCCAGCAGCCCACAACAGGGAGGGGGCGAGCAGTACTTC. This gives the protein CASSPQQGGGEQYF.

This rearrangement joins TRBV20-1 to TRBJ2-3; TRBD2 matches at 9 bases. V was pared by 0 bases and J by 5 bases, with 12 bases of the junction left unmatched. Germline CDR1 is DFQATT and CDR2 is SNEGSKA (reference sequence). This CDR3 has 17 residues. In nucleotides, the CDR3 is TGCAGTGCTAGAGACCCTTTGGTAGCGGGAGTGCTAGATACGCAGTATTTT. This codes for CSARDPLVAGVLDTQYF.

This clonotype has a count of ten or more. The chain employs TRBV3-1 and TRBJ1-3, with D possibly being TRBD1 (6 bases). The ends were cut back, 0 bases at V and 9 bases at J, with 12 bases in the middle. The V gene's germline CDR1 is LGHDT and CDR2 YNNKEL (reference sequence). This CDR3 contains 14 residues. Here the CDR3 reads CASSQEVLGGTIYF. CDR3 in DNA: TGTGCCAGCAGCCAAGAGGTTCTAGGGGGCACCATATATTTT.

V and J are TRBV7-2 and TRBJ2-7; D may match TRBD1 or TRBD2 (5 bases each). Germline lookup yields CDR1 SGHTA and CDR2 FQGNSA. Trimming removed 6 bases at V and 1 base at J, with 16 bases between. The CDR3 consists of 15 residues. This chain's CDR3 is CASRLGALSSYEQYF. CDR3 coding DNA: TGTGCCAGCAGACTCGGGGCCTTGAGTTCCTACGAGCAGTACTTC.

The chain combines TRBV12-3 or TRBV12-4 with TRBJ2-1; 8 nucleotides match TRBD1. The ends lost 5 bases at V and 4 bases at J; junction bases unmatched: 7. The CDR3 covers 15 residues. The CDR3 nucleotides read TGTGCCAGCAGTATTCCGGGACAGGTGTACAATGAGCAGTTCTTC. Translation: CASSIPGQVYNEQFF.

This clonotype was detected only a few times. The chain employs TRBV3-1 and TRBJ1-2; 9 bases line up with TRBD1. J was trimmed by 9 bases and V by 4 bases; bases with no gene match: 6. The CDR3 sequence is 13 residues long. Germline V gene lookup returns CDR1 LGHDT and CDR2 YNNKEL (reference sequence). The CDR3, as DNA: TGTGCCAGCAGCCTAGGACAGGGGTCGCGCTACACCTTC. Residues: CASSLGQGSRYTF.

This clonotype was picked up a small number of times. The chain is built from TRBV7-9 and TRBJ1-6; D gene unclear. CDR1 and CDR2 (germline): SEHNR, FQNEAQ (reference sequence). This CDR3 comprises 15 residues. V lost 1 base and J 7 bases, leaving 11 bases between the germline ends. The CDR3 here is CASSLGSTDNSPLHF. CDR3 bases: TGTGCCAGCAGCTTAGGAAGTACAGACAATTCACCCCTCCACTTT. Based on the CDR3 plus reference TRBV7-9 and TRBJ1-6, the full variable domain is DTGVSQNPRHKITKRGQNVTFRCDPISEHNRLYWYRQTLGQGPEFLTYFQNEAQLEKSRLLSDRFSAERPKGSFSTLEIQRTEQGDSAMYLCASSLGSTDNSPLHFGNGTRLTVT.

This clonotype was seen only a few times. This chain uses TRBV5-1 with TRBJ2-5; the D gene is possibly TRBD1 (7 bases). This CDR3 has 14 amino acids. Trimming left V 4 bases short and J 1 base short, with 11 bases between. Germline V CDR1 and CDR2: SGHRS, YFSETQ. CDR3 protein: CASSGGTAQETQYF. The CDR3, as DNA: TGCGCCAGCAGCGGCGGGACAGCCCAAGAGACCCAGTACTTC.

The rearrangement joins TRBV28 to TRBJ2-1; 9 bases map to TRBD2. The CDR3 is 14 amino acids. J lost 9 bases, V lost 6 bases, and 9 bases had no gene match. Germline values: CDR1 MDHEN, CDR2 SYDVKM. This CDR3 reads CASSSPSGIAEQFF. The CDR3 bases are TGTGCCAGCAGCAGCCCTAGCGGGATCGCTGAGCAGTTCTTC.

This chain joins TRBV28 and TRBJ1-2, with a possible D match to TRBD1 (6 bases). Germline CDR1 MDHEN, CDR2 SYDVKM. Trimming left V 6 bases short and J 6 bases short, with 11 bases between. CDR3 length equals 12 residues. The CDR3 DNA is TGTGCCAGCAGCACAGGGTCCAATGGCTACACCTTC. This sequence encodes CASSTGSNGYTF.

The rearrangement links TRBV6-5 to TRBJ2-2; 8 positions match TRBD1. J gave up 0 bases and V 6 bases, and 6 bases lay outside the gene matches. This CDR3 spans 16 amino acids. Germline lookup yields CDR1 MNHEY and CDR2 SVGAGI. The CDR3 region is CASRYQQGANTGELFF. The CDR3 DNA is TGTGCCAGCAGGTATCAACAGGGGGCGAACACCGGGGAGCTGTTTTTT.

This clonotype was recorded a few times. The J gene is TRBJ2-3, the V gene TRBV5-1, with unresolved D. The CDR3 is 16 amino acids. V lost 4 bases to trimming and J lost 2 bases, with 17 bases between them. Germline V gives CDR1 SGHRS, CDR2 YFSETQ. The CDR3 nucleotides are TGCGCCAGCAGCCCCTCCTGGTCGAGTGACACAGATACGCAGTATTTT. Its translation: CASSPSWSSDTDTQYF.

This clonotype was detected a few times. This chain uses TRBV6-1 with TRBJ2-3, with TRBD2 as a possible D gene (6 bases). CDR1 and CDR2 (germline): MNHNS, SASEGT. The V end was cut by 8 bases, the J end by 2 bases, with 11 bases between. This CDR3 is 13 amino acids long. CDR3 protein: CASRGGITDTQYF. Written as DNA, the CDR3 is TGTGCCAGCCGAGGAGGGATCACAGATACGCAGTATTTT.

This clonotype appeared a few times. The V gene is TRBV18, the J gene TRBJ2-1; 8 nucleotides align to TRBD1. CDR3 size: 18 residues. V lost 2 bases to trimming and J lost 7 bases; unmatched junction nucleotides: 16. Germline values: CDR1 KGHSH, CDR2 LQKENI. The CDR3 sequence is CASSPTSPGGLSRNEQFF. The CDR3 nucleotides are TGTGCCAGCTCACCAACTTCCCCAGGGGGCCTAAGTCGGAATGAGCAGTTCTTC. Full variable domain (missing parts from reference TRBV18 and TRBJ2-1): NAGVMQNPRHLVRRRGQEARLRCSPMKGHSHVYWYRQLPEEGLKFMVYLQKENIIDESGMPKERFSAEFPKEGPSILRIQQVVRGDSAAYFCASSPTSPGGLSRNEQFFGPGTRLTVL.

V usage is TRBV6-5 and J usage is TRBJ2-3; TRBD2 matches 7 bases. V shed 2 bases and J 3 bases; nucleotides not matched to a gene: 5. Germline V gene data show CDR1 as MNHEY and CDR2 as SVGAGI. CDR3 length equals 15 residues. The CDR3 coding sequence is TGTGCCAGCAGTTACGGGACTACCGATACAGATACGCAGTATTTT. Translating it yields CASSYGTTDTDTQYF.

This clonotype has a handful of counts. The gene calls are TRBV4-1 and TRBJ1-1, with 8 bases aligning to TRBD1. The ends lost 4 bases at V and 6 bases at J; junction bases unmatched: 19. CDR1 and CDR2 (germline): MGHRA, YSYEKL. The CDR3 is made up of 18 amino acids. CDR3 coding DNA: TGCGCCAGCAGCCTCCCCGGACAGGGACCGCGGTTCTTCTCTGAAGCTTTCTTT. Translated: CASSLPGQGPRFFSEAFF.

This chain links TRBV10-1 with TRBJ2-3; D is undetermined. Trimming shortened V by 11 bases and J by 2 bases, and 20 bases separated the two germline ends. The V gene's germline CDR1 is WNHNN and CDR2 SYGVQD (reference sequence). This CDR3 comprises 15 residues. The CDR3 DNA follows: TGCGCCCAACCCTCTCCGGCGCTCAACACAGATACGCAGTATTTT. Translated: CAQPSPALNTDTQYF.

The chain employs TRBV20-1 and TRBJ2-2, with TRBD2 identical over 11 bases. The CDR3 totals 16 residues. Per the germline V gene, CDR1 is DFQATT and CDR2 is SNEGSKA (reference sequence). The trim removed 2 bases at V and 4 bases at J, leaving 6 bases unmatched. CDR3 protein: CSARPLAGGVTGELFF. Here the CDR3 DNA reads TGCAGTGCTAGACCTTTAGCGGGGGGGGTCACCGGGGAGCTGTTTTTT.